Following are 27 T cell receptor beta chains from one sample sequenced in a study of regulatory T cells in long-lasting Graves disease. Regarding time point: newly diagnosed GD, antithyroid drugs for less than 3 months. Researchers made the TCR library from RNA that was extracted from PBMCs. Arm-PCR of CDR3 regions and iRepertoire HTBI primers were used to build TCR beta libraries. Each CDR3 protein gets one entry after TCRdb re-called the multiplex PCR reads with MiXCR. The table has approximately 230,000 distinct CDR3 sequences, about a sixth seen once; the top ten hold approximately 24%. This material consisted of peripheral blood mononuclear cells (PBMCs), taken at new diagnosis, from a patient treated with antithyroid drugs. These receptors originate from a female donor with Graves disease.

This clonotype was counted ten times or more. The V and J genes are TRBV12-3 or TRBV12-4 and TRBJ1-3; D uncertain. Trimming removed 8 bases at V and 1 base at J, with 12 bases between. The CDR3 loop spans 14 amino acids. The CDR3 DNA is TGTGCCAGCCTGGCGGATCCATCTGGAAACACCATATATTTT. Amino acids: CASLADPSGNTIYF.

At least ten counts were recorded for this clonotype. The rearrangement joins TRBV12-3 or TRBV12-4 to TRBJ2-7; the match to TRBD1 covers 8 bases. The trim removed 5 bases at V and 7 bases at J, leaving 10 bases unmatched. This CDR3 has 14 residues. The CDR3 spells CASSPQQGAREQYF. CDR3 in DNA: TGTGCCAGCAGTCCCCAGCAGGGGGCAAGGGAGCAGTACTTC.

This chain joins TRBV28 and TRBJ2-1, with D hard to call. CDR1 is MDHEN, CDR2 SYDVKM, per germline. V lost 2 bases and J 10 bases, leaving 9 bases between the germline ends. This CDR3 has 12 residues. The CDR3 DNA reads TGTGCCAGCAGTTTAACCTTCGGGGAGCAGTTCTTC. Its protein product is CASSLTFGEQFF.

This clonotype appeared many times. The V and J genes are TRBV5-1 and TRBJ2-2; 9 bases are a match to TRBD2. V trimming: 1 base; J trimming: 2 bases; junction bases outside the gene matches: 3. The CDR3 covers 16 residues. Germline V gives CDR1 SGHRS, CDR2 YFSETQ. CDR3 bases: TGCGCCAGCAGCTTGCTAGCGGGATCTAACACCGGGGAGCTGTTTTTT. It is translated as CASSLLAGSNTGELFF.

Many counts were recorded for this clonotype. V and J are TRBV7-2 and TRBJ2-5, with 14 bases that match TRBD2. Looked up from germline, CDR1 is SGHTA and CDR2 is FQGNSA. This CDR3 has 15 residues. V lost 6 bases to trimming and J lost 4 bases; unmatched junction nucleotides: 4. The CDR3 DNA reads as TGTGCCAGCAGTGGACTAGCGGGAGGAAGAGAGACCCAGTACTTC. Translation gives CASSGLAGGRETQYF.

This clonotype was found many times. The V and J genes are TRBV5-6 and TRBJ1-5, with 9 bases that match TRBD1. This CDR3 is built from 16 residues. Germline trimming cut 3 bases from V and 3 bases from J; bases unmatched to any gene: 7. CDR1 is SGHDT, CDR2 YYEEEE, per germline. As DNA, the CDR3 is TGTGCCAGCAGCTGGTCGGGACAGGGCAACAATCAGCCCCAGCATTTT. This encodes CASSWSGQGNNQPQHF.

This clonotype was detected ten times or more. The chain recombines TRBV18 with TRBJ1-2; possible D gene TRBD1, 6 bases. The germline V gene has CDR1 KGHSH and CDR2 LQKENI. This CDR3 is 13 amino acids long. Trimming took off 0 bases at V and 8 bases at J, with 10 bases between the two ends. CDR3 sequence reads: CASSPPHREGYTF. CDR3 bases: TGTGCCAGCTCACCACCGCACAGGGAGGGCTACACCTTC.

This clonotype was seen many times. The CDR3 loop is CASSRDFQNTEAFF. In nucleotides, the CDR3 is TGTGCCAGCAGCAGGGACTTCCAGAACACTGAAGCTTTCTTT. V usage is TRBV7-2 and J usage is TRBJ1-1; TRBD1 is a possible D gene (5 bases). V gave up 5 bases and J gave up 1 base, with 11 bases separating them. The CDR3 consists of 14 residues. Germline CDR1 SGHTA, CDR2 FQGNSA.

At least ten counts were recorded for this clonotype. The chain combines TRBV20-1 with TRBJ2-3, with 11 bases identical to TRBD2. V was clipped by 3 bases and J by 1 base; unmatched bases: 9. The germline CDR1 and CDR2 sequences are DFQATT and SNEGSKA (reference sequence). The CDR3 totals 17 residues. CDR3 in amino acids: CSASLALAGGGTDTQYF. CDR3 nucleotide sequence: TGCAGTGCTAGTCTCGCCCTAGCGGGGGGAGGCACAGATACGCAGTATTTT.

CDR3 region: CSARPTGGAGDTQYF. The CDR3, as DNA: TGCAGTGCTAGACCAACTGGGGGGGCGGGAGATACGCAGTATTTT. This chain links TRBV20-1 with TRBJ2-3, with D perhaps TRBD2 (7 bases). Trimming stripped 2 bases from V and 5 bases from J, with 17 bases between. Germline V gene sequence: CDR1 DFQATT, CDR2 SNEGSKA (reference sequence). The CDR3 spans 15 residues.

In this sample, this clonotype turned up many times. V gene TRBV5-6 combines with J gene TRBJ2-1, with 9 bases matching TRBD2. The junction had 4 bases not matched to a gene; V was cut back by 4 bases and J by 2 bases. Per the germline V gene, CDR1 is SGHDT and CDR2 is YYEEEE. The CDR3 is 15 amino acids. The CDR3 DNA follows: TGTGCCAGCAGCGTAGGGACTAGCACCTACAATGAGCAGTTCTTC. As protein: CASSVGTSTYNEQFF.

The chain combines TRBV7-3 with TRBJ2-3, with D perhaps matching TRBD2 (6 bases). Germline assignment: CDR1 SGHTA and CDR2 FQGTGA. The CDR3 totals 15 residues. Deletions cut 0 bases from V and 6 bases from J, with 13 bases between. For the CDR3, the DNA is TGTGCCAGCAGCTTAACCCCCGGAGGGATGGATACGCAGTATTTT. This gives the protein CASSLTPGGMDTQYF.

Comments on this clonotype: A far larger clone is a single base away, which makes a read error likely. The chain has TRBV2 and TRBJ2-3; 12 bases are a match to TRBD2. Near its end, the DNA agrees better with TRBJ2-5, so the J call may be wrong. CDR1 and CDR2 (germline): SNHLY, FYNNEI. The CDR3 totals 15 residues. This CDR3 reads CASSGTSGEMEAQYF. For the CDR3, the DNA is TGTGCCAGCAGTGGGACTAGCGGGGAGATGGAGGCCCAGTACTTC.

As concerns this clonotype: A much larger clone differs from this one at a single base, so this may be a read error. The V and J genes are TRBV9 and TRBJ1-3; D unresolved. Germline CDR1 and CDR2: SGDLS and YYNGEE. This CDR3 region has 15 residues. This CDR3 is CASSVAASSGNAIYF. The CDR3 bases are TGTGCCAGCAGCGTAGCAGCGTCCTCTGGAAACGCCATATATTTT.

Concerning this clonotype itself: This probably arose from a read error, given a far larger clone one base away. J is TRBJ2-1 and V is TRBV6-2 or TRBV6-3; 12 nucleotides match TRBD2. CDR1 is MNHEY and CDR2 is SVGEGT in the germline V gene. Trimming removed 7 bases from V and 10 bases from J; junction bases left unmatched: 5. CDR3 size: 13 residues. CDR3 sequence (DNA): TGTGCCAGCAAACTAGCGGGAGGCTACGAGCAGTTCTTC. Translation gives CASKLAGGYEQFF.

This clonotype was counted ten times or more. This chain links TRBV9 with TRBJ2-1; 13 bases map to TRBD2. With 1 base clipped from V and 4 bases from J, the junction kept 14 bases outside the gene matches. CDR1 is SGDLS, CDR2 YYNGEE, per germline. The CDR3 sequence is 20 residues long. The CDR3 here is CASSVTRTSGSSLRYNEQFF. In DNA, the CDR3 is TGTGCCAGCAGCGTAACGCGGACTAGCGGGAGCTCCCTCAGGTACAATGAGCAGTTCTTC.

This clonotype has ten or more counts. This sequence joins TRBV5-5 and TRBJ1-2; the match to TRBD1 covers 10 bases. Germline V gene lookup returns CDR1 SGHKS and CDR2 YYEKEE (reference sequence). This CDR3 is 15 amino acids long. Germline trimming cut 4 bases from V and 7 bases from J; bases unmatched to any gene: 10. In DNA form, the CDR3 reads TGTGCCAGCAGCGATAGACAGGGGGCGGCGTCTGGCTACACCTTC. It encodes CASSDRQGAASGYTF.

There are many counts of this clonotype. The chain joins TRBV19 to TRBJ2-5, with 11 bases matching TRBD1. Germline CDR1 LNHDA, CDR2 SQIVND (reference sequence). This CDR3 spans 15 amino acids. V shed 5 bases and J 4 bases; nucleotides not matched to a gene: 6. CDR3 residues: CASSLTGTGGETQYF. The CDR3 DNA sequence: TGTGCCAGTAGTCTCACCGGGACAGGGGGAGAGACCCAGTACTTC.

This clonotype came up once. Since a far larger clone is one base different, this is likely a read error. The rearrangement joins TRBV6-9 to TRBJ2-3; 8 bases agree with TRBD2. Near its end, the DNA agrees better with TRBJ2-1, so the J call may be wrong. This CDR3 comprises 15 residues. The V gene's germline CDR1 is MNHGY and CDR2 SVAAGI. The chain's CDR3 is CASSYVSGGPYEQFF. The CDR3 DNA reads as TGTGCCAGCAGTTACGTGTCGGGAGGGCCCTACGAGCAGTTCTTC.

This clonotype came up many times. The chain employs TRBV11-2 and TRBJ2-1, with D tentatively TRBD2 (6 bases). Germline CDR1 SGHAT, CDR2 FQNNGV. V was trimmed by 1 base and J by 7 bases, leaving 14 bases between them. This CDR3 has 15 residues. The CDR3 is CASSLVAGSPNEQFF. The CDR3 coding sequence is TGTGCCAGCAGCTTAGTTGCGGGAAGCCCGAATGAGCAGTTCTTC. Drawing the rest from reference TRBV11-2 and TRBJ2-1, the complete variable domain is EAGVAQSPRYKIIEKRQSVAFWCNPISGHATLYWYQQILGQGPKLLIQFQNNGVVDDSQLPKDRFSAERLKGVDSTLKIQPAKLEDSAVYLCASSLVAGSPNEQFFGPGTRLTVL.

This clonotype was seen at least ten times. The V gene is TRBV11-2, the J gene TRBJ2-1, with D tentatively TRBD2 (6 bases). Trimming left V 7 bases short and J 4 bases short, with 23 bases between. In germline, CDR1 is SGHAT, CDR2 FQNNGV. The CDR3 has 17 residues. The CDR3 DNA reads as TGTGCCAGCACCAGGAAAGTCGCTAGCGAGACTTACAATGAGCAGTTCTTC. This translates into CASTRKVASETYNEQFF.

This clonotype has a count of ten or more. V gene TRBV5-8 combines with J gene TRBJ1-2; 8 nucleotides align to TRBD1. Germline V gene data show CDR1 as SGHTS and CDR2 as YDEGEE. V shed 3 bases and J 6 bases; nucleotides not matched to a gene: 1. CDR3 length: 12 amino acids. CDR3 nucleotides: TGTGCCAGCAGCTGGACAGGGCATGGCTACACCTTC. Protein sequence: CASSWTGHGYTF.

This clonotype has ten or more counts. The gene calls are TRBV20-1 and TRBJ2-5; TRBD2 matches at 12 bases. From germline, CDR1 is DFQATT and CDR2 SNEGSKA (reference sequence). The CDR3 has 15 residues. V shed 4 bases, J shed 4 bases, and the junction held 7 bases outside the gene matches. Here the CDR3 DNA reads TGCAGTGCTATCCGACTAGCGGGAGACGGAGAGACCCAGTACTTC. This sequence encodes CSAIRLAGDGETQYF.

This clonotype has ten or more counts. The rearrangement uses TRBV19 and TRBJ1-2; maybe TRBD1 (6 bases). This CDR3 is built from 14 residues. From germline, CDR1 is LNHDA and CDR2 SQIVND (reference sequence). The germline V and J ends were trimmed by 5 bases and 3 bases, with 13 bases remaining between them. CDR3 sequence reads: CASSEDSSYYGYTF. CDR3 DNA: TGTGCCAGTAGTGAGGACAGTTCCTACTATGGCTACACCTTC.

This chain connects TRBV20-1 to TRBJ1-5, with 9 bases aligning to TRBD1. The germline gives CDR1 DFQATT, CDR2 SNEGSKA (reference sequence). J was trimmed by 6 bases and V by 3 bases; bases with no gene match: 3. This CDR3 is 13 amino acids long. CDR3 sequence: CSARVQGAQPQHF. The DNA of the CDR3 is TGCAGTGCTAGGGTACAGGGGGCTCAGCCCCAGCATTTT.

In regard to this clonotype: This clone may be a read error of a much larger clone one base away. The rearrangement uses TRBV28 and TRBJ2-3, with TRBD1 matching over 9 bases. This CDR3 spans 15 amino acids. CDR1 MDHEN and CDR2 SYDVKM come from the germline V gene. V trimming: 3 bases; J trimming: 3 bases; junction bases outside the gene matches: 4. The CDR3 spells CASSLGTGRTDTQYF. DNA for the CDR3: TGTGCCAGCAGTTTGGGGACAGGGCGGACAGATACGCAGTATTTT.

To note about this clonotype: A far larger clone is one nucleotide away, so this likely arose from a read error. V usage is TRBV7-2 and J usage is TRBJ1-4; D not certain. There are 13 residues in the CDR3. V lost 6 bases to trimming and J lost 6 bases, with 11 bases between them. Germline loops: CDR1 SGHTA, CDR2 FQGNSA. The CDR3 coding sequence is TGTGCCAGCAGACATAACACAGATGAAAAACTGTTTTTT. Translation gives CASRHNTDEKLFF.